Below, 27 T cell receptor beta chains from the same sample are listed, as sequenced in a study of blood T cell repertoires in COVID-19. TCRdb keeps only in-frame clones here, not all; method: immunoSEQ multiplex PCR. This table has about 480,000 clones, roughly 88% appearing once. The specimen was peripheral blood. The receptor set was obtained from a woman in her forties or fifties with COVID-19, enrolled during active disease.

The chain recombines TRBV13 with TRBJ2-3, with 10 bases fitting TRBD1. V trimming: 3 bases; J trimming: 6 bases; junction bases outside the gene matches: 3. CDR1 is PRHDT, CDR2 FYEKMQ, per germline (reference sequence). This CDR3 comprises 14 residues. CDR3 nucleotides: TGTGCCAGCAGCTTCGGGACAGGGGCGGATACGCAGTATTTT. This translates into CASSFGTGADTQYF. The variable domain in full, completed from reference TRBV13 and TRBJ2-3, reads AAGVIQSPRHLIKEKRETATLKCYPIPRHDTVYWYQQGPGQDPQFLISFYEKMQSDKGSIPDRFSAQQFSDYHSELNMSSLELGDSALYFCASSFGTGADTQYFGPGTRLTVL.

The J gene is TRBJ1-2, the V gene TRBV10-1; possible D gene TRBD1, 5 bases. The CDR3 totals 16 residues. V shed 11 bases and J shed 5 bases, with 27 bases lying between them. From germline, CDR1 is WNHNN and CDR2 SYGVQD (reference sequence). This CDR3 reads CAARGRWGGPLYGYTF. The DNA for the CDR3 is TGCGCCGCGCGCGGCCGGTGGGGGGGTCCTCTTTATGGCTACACCTTC.

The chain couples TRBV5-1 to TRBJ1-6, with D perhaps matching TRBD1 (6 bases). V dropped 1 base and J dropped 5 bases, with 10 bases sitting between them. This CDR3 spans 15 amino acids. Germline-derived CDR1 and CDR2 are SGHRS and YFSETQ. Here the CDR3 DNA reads TGCGCCAGCAGCTTGCGCGGACAGAATAATTCACCCCTCCACTTT. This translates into CASSLRGQNNSPLHF.

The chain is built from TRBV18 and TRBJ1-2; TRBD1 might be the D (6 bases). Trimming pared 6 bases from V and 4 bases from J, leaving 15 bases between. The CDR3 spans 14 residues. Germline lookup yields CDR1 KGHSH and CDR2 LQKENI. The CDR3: CASSNGMDSYGYTF. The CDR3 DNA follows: TGTGCCAGCTCCAACGGGATGGACAGCTATGGCTACACCTTC.

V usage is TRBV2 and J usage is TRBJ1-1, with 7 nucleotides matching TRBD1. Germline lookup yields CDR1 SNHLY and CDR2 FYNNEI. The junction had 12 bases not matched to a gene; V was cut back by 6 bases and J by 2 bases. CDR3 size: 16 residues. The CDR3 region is CASSDVDRAQNTEAFF. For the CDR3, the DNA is TGTGCCAGCAGCGATGTAGACAGGGCCCAAAACACTGAAGCTTTCTTT. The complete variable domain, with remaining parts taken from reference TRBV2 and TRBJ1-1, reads EPEVTQTPSHQVTQMGQEVILRCVPISNHLYFYWYRQILGQKVEFLVSFYNNEISEKSEIFDDQFSVERPDGSNFTLKIRSTKLEDSAMYFCASSDVDRAQNTEAFFGQGTRLTVV.

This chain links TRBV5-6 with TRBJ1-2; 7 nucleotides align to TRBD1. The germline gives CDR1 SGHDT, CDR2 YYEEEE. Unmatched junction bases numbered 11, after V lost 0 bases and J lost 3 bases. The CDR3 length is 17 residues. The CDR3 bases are TGTGCCAGCAGCTTGGAAGGAGGCAGGGGGGTTTACTATGGCTACACCTTC. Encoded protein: CASSLEGGRGVYYGYTF.

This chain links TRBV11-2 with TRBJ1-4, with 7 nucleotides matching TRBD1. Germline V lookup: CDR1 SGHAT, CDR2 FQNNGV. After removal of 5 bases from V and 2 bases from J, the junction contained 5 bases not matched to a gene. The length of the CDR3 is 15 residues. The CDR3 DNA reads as TGTGCCAGCAGCGGATCAGGGGGGACTAATGAAAAACTGTTTTTT. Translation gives CASSGSGGTNEKLFF.

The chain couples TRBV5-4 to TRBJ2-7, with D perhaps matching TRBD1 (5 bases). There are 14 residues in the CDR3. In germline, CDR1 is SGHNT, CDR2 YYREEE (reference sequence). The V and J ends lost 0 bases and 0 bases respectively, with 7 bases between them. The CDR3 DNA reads TGTGCCAGCAGCTTGGGACAGTCCTCCTACGAGCAGTACTTC. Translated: CASSLGQSSYEQYF.

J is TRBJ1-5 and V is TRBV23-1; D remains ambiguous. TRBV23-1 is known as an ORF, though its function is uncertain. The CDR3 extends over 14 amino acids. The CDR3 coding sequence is TGCGCGAGAGGGCCCGAGGTTGGAAATCAGCCCCAGCATTTT. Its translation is CARGPEVGNQPQHF.

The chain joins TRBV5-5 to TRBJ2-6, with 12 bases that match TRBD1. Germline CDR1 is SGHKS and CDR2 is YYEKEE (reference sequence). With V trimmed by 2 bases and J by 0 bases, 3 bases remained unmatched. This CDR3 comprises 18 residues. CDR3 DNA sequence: TGTGCCAGCAGCTTCGGGACAGGGGGCGGCTCTGGGGCCAACGTCCTGACTTTC. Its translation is CASSFGTGGGSGANVLTF.

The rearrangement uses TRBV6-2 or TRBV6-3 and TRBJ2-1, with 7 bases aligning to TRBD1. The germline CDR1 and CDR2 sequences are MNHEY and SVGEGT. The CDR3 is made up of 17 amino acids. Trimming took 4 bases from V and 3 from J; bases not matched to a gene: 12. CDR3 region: CASSSPELTGYYNEQFF. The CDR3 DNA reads TGTGCCAGCAGTTCCCCAGAGTTGACAGGGTACTACAATGAGCAGTTCTTC.

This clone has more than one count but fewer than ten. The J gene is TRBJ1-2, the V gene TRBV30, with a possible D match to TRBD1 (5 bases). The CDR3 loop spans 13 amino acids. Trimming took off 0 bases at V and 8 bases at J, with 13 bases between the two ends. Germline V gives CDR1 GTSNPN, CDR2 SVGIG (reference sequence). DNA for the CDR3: TGTGCCTGGAGTGTTGGACAAGCACAGGGCTACACCTTC. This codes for CAWSVGQAQGYTF.

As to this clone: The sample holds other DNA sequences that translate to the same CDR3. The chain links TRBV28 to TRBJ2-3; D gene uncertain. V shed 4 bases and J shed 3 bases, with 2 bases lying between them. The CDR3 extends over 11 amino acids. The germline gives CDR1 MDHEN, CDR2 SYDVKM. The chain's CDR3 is CASSSTDTQYF. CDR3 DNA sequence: TGTGCCAGCAGTTCTACAGATACGCAGTATTTT.

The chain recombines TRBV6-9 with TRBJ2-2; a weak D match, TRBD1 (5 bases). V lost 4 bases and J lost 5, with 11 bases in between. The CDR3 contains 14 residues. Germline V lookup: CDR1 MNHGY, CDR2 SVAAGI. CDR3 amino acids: CASSSGPGTGELFF. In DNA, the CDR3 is TGTGCCAGCAGTTCAGGGCCCGGGACCGGGGAGCTGTTTTTT.

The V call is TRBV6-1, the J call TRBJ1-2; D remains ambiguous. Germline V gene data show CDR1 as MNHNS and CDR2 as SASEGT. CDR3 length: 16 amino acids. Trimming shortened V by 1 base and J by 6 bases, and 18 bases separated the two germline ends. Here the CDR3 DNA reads TGTGCCAGCAGTGAAGGAAGCAGGTTGTACGCCGATGGCTACACCTTC. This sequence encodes CASSEGSRLYADGYTF.

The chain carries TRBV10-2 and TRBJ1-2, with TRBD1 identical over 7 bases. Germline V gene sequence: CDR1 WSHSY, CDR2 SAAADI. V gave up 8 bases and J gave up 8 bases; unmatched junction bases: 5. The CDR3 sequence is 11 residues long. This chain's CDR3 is CASGTAFGYTF. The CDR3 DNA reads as TGCGCCAGCGGGACAGCATTCGGCTACACCTTC.

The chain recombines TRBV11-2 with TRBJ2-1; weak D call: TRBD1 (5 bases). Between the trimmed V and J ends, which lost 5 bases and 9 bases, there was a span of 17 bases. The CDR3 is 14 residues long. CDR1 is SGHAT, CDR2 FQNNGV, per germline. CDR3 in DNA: TGTGCCAGCAGCGCGGCTCCCAGGGCATTTGAGCAGTTCTTC. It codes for CASSAAPRAFEQFF.

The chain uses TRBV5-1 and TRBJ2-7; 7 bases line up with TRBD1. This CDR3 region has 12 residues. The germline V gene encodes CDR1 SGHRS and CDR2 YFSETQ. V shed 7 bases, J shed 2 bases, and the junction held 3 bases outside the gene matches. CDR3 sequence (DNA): TGCGCCAGCTCGACAGGGACCTACGAGCAGTACTTC. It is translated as CASSTGTYEQYF.

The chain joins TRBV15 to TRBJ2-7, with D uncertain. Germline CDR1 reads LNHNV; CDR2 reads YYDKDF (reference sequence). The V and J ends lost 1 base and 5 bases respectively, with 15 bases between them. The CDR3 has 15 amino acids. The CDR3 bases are TGTGCCACCAGCAGAGGGGTCGACAACCTGGACGAGCAGTACTTC. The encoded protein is CATSRGVDNLDEQYF.

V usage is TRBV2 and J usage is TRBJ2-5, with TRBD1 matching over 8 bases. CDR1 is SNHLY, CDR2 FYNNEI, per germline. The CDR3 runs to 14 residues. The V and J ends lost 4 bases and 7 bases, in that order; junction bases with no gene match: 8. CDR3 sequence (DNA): TGTGCCAGCAGTGCCTTACAGGGGGTCGGGACCCAGTACTTC. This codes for CASSALQGVGTQYF. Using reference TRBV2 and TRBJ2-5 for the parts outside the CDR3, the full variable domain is EPEVTQTPSHQVTQMGQEVILRCVPISNHLYFYWYRQILGQKVEFLVSFYNNEISEKSEIFDDQFSVERPDGSNFTLKIRSTKLEDSAMYFCASSALQGVGTQYFGPGTRLLVL.

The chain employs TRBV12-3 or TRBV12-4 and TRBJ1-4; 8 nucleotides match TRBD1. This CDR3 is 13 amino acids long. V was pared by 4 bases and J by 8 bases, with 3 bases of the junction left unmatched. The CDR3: CASSSGGREKLFF. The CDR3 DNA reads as TGTGCCAGCAGTTCAGGGGGCAGGGAAAAACTGTTTTTT.

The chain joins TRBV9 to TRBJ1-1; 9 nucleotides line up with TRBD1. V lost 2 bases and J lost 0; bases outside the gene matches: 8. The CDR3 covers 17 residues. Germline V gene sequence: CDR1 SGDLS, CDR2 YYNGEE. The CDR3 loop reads CASSVGDRGILNTEAFF. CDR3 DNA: TGTGCCAGCAGCGTGGGAGACAGGGGGATTTTGAACACTGAAGCTTTCTTT.

The CDR3 reads CASSFRTNAYEQYF. The DNA of the CDR3 is TGTGCCAGCAGTTTTAGGACTAACGCCTACGAGCAGTACTTC. The chain carries TRBV28 and TRBJ2-7; weak D call: TRBD2 (6 bases). The CDR3 has 14 residues. V lost 3 bases and J lost 2, with 11 bases in between. The germline V gene encodes CDR1 MDHEN and CDR2 SYDVKM.

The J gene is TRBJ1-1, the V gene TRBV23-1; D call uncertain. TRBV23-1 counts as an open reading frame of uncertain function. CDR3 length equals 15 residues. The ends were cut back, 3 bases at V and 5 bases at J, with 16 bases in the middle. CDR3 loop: CASSQSAGEGTEAFF. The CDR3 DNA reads TGCGCCAGCAGTCAGTCCGCCGGGGAAGGGACTGAAGCTTTCTTT.

In DNA, the CDR3 is TGTGCCAGCAGCGGGCAGGGGGCGAGTGGCTACACCTTC. This translates into CASSGQGASGYTF. The chain carries TRBV5-4 and TRBJ1-2, with 8 bases identical to TRBD1. This CDR3 has 13 residues. J lost 7 bases, V lost 4 bases, and 6 bases had no gene match. In germline, CDR1 is SGHNT, CDR2 YYREEE (reference sequence).

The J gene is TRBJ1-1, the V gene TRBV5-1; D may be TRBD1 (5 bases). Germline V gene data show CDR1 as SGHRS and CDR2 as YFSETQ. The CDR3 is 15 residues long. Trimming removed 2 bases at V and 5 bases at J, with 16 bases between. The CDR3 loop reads CASSLSGTEGTEAFF. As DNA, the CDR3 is TGCGCCAGCAGCTTATCCGGGACGGAGGGGACTGAAGCTTTCTTT.

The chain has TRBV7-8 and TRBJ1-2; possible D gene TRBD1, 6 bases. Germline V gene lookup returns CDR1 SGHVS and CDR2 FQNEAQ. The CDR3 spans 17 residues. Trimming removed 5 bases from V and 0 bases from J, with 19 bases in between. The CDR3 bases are TGTGCCAGCAGCGACGGTCCATTCGGGACAACTAACTATGGCTACACCTTC. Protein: CASSDGPFGTTNYGYTF.